The clone carrying this T cell receptor beta chain is a singleton in its sample. Its antigen is undetermined. This sample stems from a study of radiotherapy plus CTLA-4 blockade in lung cancer. As for the study in general: With roughly 30% of patients having disease control, objective responses were seen in approximately 19%.

Using immunoSEQ multiplex PCR, the repertoire was profiled, and TCRdb retains in-frame clones only, with some absent. The sample consists of around 90,000 clones, under 90% of them appearing once. Each patient with chemo-refractory metastatic non-small-cell lung cancer was treated with focal radiation plus CTLA-4 blockade using ipilimumab. V lost 8 bases, J lost 1 base, and 8 bases stayed unmatched. This CDR3 contains 15 residues. In germline, CDR1 is MDHEN, CDR2 SYDVKM. Findings of the study overall: Reports identified early blood T cell clone dynamics, with interferon-beta, as the best response predictor. The study found tumor-derived TCR clones expanded in blood after radiotherapy plus ipilimumab.

This sample comprised peripheral blood, obtained from a patient treated with radiotherapy plus ipilimumab. The receptor was derived from a human donor with non-small cell lung cancer who had stable disease on radiotherapy plus ipilimumab. V is TRBV28 and J is TRBJ2-5; 9 nucleotides agree with TRBD1. As DNA, the CDR3 is TGTGCCAGCGACGCTCCGGGACAGGGCCAAGAGACCCAGTACTTC. Residues: CASDAPGQGQETQYF.